Many counts were recorded for the clone carrying this T cell receptor (beta chain). Using RNA transcripts as the source, TCR beta CDR3 regions were amplified. The TCR CDR3 was amplified in a first-round RT-PCR using the HTBI primer set. One entry per CDR3 protein, called by TCRdb with MiXCR from the multiplex PCR reads. The sample shows about 380,000 distinct CDR3 sequences, about a fifth of them seen only once. The CDR3 is 15 amino acids. Germline assignment: CDR1 SEHNR and CDR2 FQNEAQ (reference sequence). Trimming shortened V by 5 bases and J by 7 bases, and 17 bases separated the two germline ends. These data come from a study of T cells in Graves' hyperthyroidism and ophthalmopathy.

This chain links TRBV7-9 with TRBJ1-4; TRBD1 might be the D (6 bases). The sample comprised blood. The sequence derives from a man younger than 35 with Graves' ophthalmopathy. The CDR3 region is CASSQQQGPGEKLFF. In DNA, the CDR3 is TGTGCCAGCAGCCAGCAACAGGGCCCGGGTGAAAAACTGTTTTTT.